This TCR beta chain was captured in a study of CD8 T cells in Susac syndrome. TCR beta from blood CD8+ and CD4+ T cells was sequenced. As controls, healthy donors matched for age and sex were used. The CD8+ and CD4+ T cells were negatively isolated, with the TEMRA cells enriched by FACS. An input of about 0.45 to 1 ug of RNA was subjected to reverse transcription using random hexamers. It was immunoSEQ multiplex PCR that amplified TCR beta CDR3 across 54 Vbeta and 13 Jbeta. One entry per CDR3 protein results from TCRdb running MiXCR on the immunoSEQ multiplex PCR reads. This sample carries 180,000 or so distinct CDR3 sequences, roughly 95% of them seen once, and the ten largest clones take about 0.094%. The CDR3 contains 13 residues. Trimming took off 7 bases at V and 3 bases at J, with 11 bases between the two ends.

What was sequenced was CD4+ T cells from PBMCs. The chain combines TRBV12-3 or TRBV12-4 with TRBJ2-3; tentatively, D is TRBD1 or TRBD2 (5 bases each). This clonotype originated in a human donor in good health. Here the CDR3 reads CASTGLGTDTQYF. For the CDR3, the DNA is TGTGCCAGCACGGGGCTGGGGACAGATACGCAGTATTTT.